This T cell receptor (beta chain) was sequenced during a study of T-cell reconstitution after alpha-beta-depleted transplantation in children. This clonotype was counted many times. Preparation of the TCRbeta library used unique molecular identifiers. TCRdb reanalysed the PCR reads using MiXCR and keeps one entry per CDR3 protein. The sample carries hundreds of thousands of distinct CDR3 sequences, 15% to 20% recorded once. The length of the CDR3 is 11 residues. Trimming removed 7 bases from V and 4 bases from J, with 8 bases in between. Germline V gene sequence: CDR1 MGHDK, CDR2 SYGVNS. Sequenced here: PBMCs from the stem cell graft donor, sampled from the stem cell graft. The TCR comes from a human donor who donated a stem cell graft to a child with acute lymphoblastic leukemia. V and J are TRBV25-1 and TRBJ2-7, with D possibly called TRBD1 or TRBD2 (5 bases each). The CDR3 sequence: CASTRGYEQYF. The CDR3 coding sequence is TGTGCCAGCACGAGGGGATACGAGCAGTACTTC.